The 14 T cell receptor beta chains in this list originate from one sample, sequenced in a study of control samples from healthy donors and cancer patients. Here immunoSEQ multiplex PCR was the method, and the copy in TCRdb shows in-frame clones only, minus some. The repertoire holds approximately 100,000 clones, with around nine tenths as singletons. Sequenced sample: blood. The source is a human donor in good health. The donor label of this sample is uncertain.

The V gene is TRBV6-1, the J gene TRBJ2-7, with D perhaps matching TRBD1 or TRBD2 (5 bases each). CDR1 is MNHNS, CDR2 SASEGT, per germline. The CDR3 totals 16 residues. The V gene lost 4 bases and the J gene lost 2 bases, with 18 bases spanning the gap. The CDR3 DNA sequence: TGTGCCAGCAGTGTTGTTGGGGGTTACAGTCCCTACGAGCAGTACGTC. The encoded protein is CASSVVGGYSPYEQYV.

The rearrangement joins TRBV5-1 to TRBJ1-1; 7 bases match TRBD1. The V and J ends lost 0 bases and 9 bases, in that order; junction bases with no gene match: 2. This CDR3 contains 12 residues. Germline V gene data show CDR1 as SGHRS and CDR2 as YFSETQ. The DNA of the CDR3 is TGCGCCAGCAGCTTGGGGACAGGAAAAGCTTTCTTT. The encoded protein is CASSLGTGKAFF.

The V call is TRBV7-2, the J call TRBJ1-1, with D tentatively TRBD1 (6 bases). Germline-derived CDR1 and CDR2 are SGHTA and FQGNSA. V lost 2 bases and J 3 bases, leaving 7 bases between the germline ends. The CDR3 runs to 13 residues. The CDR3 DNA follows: TGTGCCAGCAGCTTACAGGGGTACACTGAAGCTTTCTTT. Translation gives CASSLQGYTEAFF.

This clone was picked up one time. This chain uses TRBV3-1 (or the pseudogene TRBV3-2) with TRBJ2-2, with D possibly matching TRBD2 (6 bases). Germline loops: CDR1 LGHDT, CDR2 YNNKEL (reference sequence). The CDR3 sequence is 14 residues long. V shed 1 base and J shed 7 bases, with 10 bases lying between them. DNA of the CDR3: TGTGCCAGCAGCCAAGGGCGGGGTGGCGGGGAGCTGTTTTTT. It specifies CASSQGRGGGELFF.

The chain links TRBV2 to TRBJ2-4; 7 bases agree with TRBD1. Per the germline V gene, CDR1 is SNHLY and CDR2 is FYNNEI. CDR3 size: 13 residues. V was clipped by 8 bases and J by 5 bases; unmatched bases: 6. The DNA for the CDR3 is TGTGCCAGCGGTAAAGGGACAGAAAACATTCAGTACTTC. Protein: CASGKGTENIQYF.

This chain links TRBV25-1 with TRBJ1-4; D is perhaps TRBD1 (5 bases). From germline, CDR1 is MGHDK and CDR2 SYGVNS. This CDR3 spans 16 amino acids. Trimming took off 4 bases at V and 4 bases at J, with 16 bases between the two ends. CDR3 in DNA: TGTGCCAGCAGTGGCCCCTTGGGGGGAGGTAATGAAAAACTGTTTTTT. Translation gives CASSGPLGGGNEKLFF.

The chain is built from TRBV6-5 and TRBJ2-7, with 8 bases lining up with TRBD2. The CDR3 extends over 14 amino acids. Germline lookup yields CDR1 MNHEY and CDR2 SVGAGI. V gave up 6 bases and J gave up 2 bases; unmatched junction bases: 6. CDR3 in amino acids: CASSSGGGAYEQYV. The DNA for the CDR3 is TGTGCCAGCAGCTCGGGGGGGGGAGCCTACGAGCAGTACGTC.

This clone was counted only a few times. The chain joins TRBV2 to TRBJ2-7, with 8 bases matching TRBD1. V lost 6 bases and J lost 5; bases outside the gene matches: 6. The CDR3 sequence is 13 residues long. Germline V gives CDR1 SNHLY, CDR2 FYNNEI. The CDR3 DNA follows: TGTGCCAGCAGGTTTACAGGGGGAAACGAGCAGTACGTC. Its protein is CASRFTGGNEQYV.

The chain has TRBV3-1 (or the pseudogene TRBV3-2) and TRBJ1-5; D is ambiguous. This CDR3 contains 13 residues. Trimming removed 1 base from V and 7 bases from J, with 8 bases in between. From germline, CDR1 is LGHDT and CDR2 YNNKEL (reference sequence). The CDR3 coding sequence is TGTGCCAGCAGCCAAGGTTTGAGGCAGCCCCAGCATTTT. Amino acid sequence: CASSQGLRQPQHF.

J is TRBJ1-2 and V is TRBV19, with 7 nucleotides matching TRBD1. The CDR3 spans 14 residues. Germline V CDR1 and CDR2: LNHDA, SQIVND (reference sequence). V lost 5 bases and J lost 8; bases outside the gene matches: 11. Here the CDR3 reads CASSAKDREQGYTF. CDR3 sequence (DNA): TGTGCCAGTAGTGCCAAAGACAGGGAGCAAGGCTACACCTTC.

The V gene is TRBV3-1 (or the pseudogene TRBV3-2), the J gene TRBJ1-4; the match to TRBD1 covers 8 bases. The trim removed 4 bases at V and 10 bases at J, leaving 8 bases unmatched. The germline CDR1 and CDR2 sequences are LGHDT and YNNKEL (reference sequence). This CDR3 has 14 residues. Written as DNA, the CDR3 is TGTGCCAGCAGCCCGACAGGGGCCAAGGGAAAACTGTTTTTT. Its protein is CASSPTGAKGKLFF.

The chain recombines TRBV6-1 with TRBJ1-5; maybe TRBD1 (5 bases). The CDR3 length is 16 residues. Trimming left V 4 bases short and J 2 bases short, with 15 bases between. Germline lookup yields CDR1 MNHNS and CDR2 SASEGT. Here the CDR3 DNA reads TGTGCCAGCAGTGTAAACAGGAGAGCGGGCAATCAGCCCCAGCATTTT. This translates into CASSVNRRAGNQPQHF.

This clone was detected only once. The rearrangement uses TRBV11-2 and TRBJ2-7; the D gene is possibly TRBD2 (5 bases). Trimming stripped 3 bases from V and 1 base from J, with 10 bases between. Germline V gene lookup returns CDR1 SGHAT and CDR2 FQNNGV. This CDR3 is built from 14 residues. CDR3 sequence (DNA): TGTGCCAGCAGCTTGAACGAGGGATCCTACGAGCAGTACTTC. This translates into CASSLNEGSYEQYF.

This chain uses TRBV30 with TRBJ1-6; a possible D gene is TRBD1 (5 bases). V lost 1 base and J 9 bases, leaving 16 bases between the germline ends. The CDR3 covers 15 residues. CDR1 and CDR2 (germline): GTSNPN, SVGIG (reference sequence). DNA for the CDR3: TGTGCCTGGAGTGAGGGTTGGGGCTACGGTTCACCCCTCCACTTT. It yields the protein CAWSEGWGYGSPLHF.